These T cell receptor beta chains were read from a single sample in a study of T cell repertoires in cytomegalovirus infection. One entry per CDR3 protein, called by TCRdb with MiXCR from the reads. The sample includes 150,000 or so distinct CDR3 sequences, 5% to 6.5% seen only once; the top ten take around 17%. The sequencing sample was made of PBMCs. These receptors all come from a human donor in good health (CMV status not recorded). Some clones in this sample may be carry-over from other donors' samples. Each CDR3 is given with its conserved first and last residue. D genes are given only for firm matches. Only part of the rows carry a size: once, few, many, or a class if the clone is expanded.

size	V	J	D	CDR3	DNA
few	TRBV29-1	TRBJ2-3	.	CSVERDFTDTQYF	TGCAGCGTTGAACGGGATTTCACAGATACGCAGTATTTT
.	TRBV28	TRBJ2-7	TRBD1	CASSTGQGAWEQYF	TGTGCCAGCAGTACCGGACAGGGGGCATGGGAGCAGTACTTC
.	TRBV5-1	TRBJ2-3	TRBD2	CASSLSGDRTDTQYF	TGCGCCAGCAGCTTGAGCGGGGACCGCACAGATACGCAGTATTTT
many	TRBV7-2	TRBJ1-1	.	CASRGFPGRTEAFF	TGTGCCAGCAGGGGGTTCCCAGGGCGCACTGAAGCTTTCTTT
many	TRBV7-2	TRBJ1-1	.	CASSLVWGGTEAFF	TGTGCCAGCAGCTTAGTATGGGGAGGCACTGAAGCTTTCTTT
.	TRBV11-2	TRBJ2-4	.	CASSLDSGILAKNIQYF	TGTGCCAGCAGCTTAGATTCAGGGATCCTCGCCAAAAACATTCAGTACTTC
.	TRBV20-1	TRBJ2-3	.	CCAPDGRGADTQYF	TGCTGTGCACCAGACGGGAGAGGGGCAGATACGCAGTATTTT
many	TRBV7-2	TRBJ2-3	TRBD2	CASSLEASGGAGTQYF	TGTGCCAGCAGCTTAGAGGCCAGCGGGGGGGCTGGTACGCAGTATTTT
many	TRBV18	TRBJ1-5	.	CASSPPRGQPQHF	TGTGCCAGCTCACCACCAAGGGGGCAGCCCCAGCATTTT
many	TRBV28	TRBJ1-1	.	CASISASEAFF	TGTGCCAGCATTTCTGCGTCTGAAGCTTTCTTT
many	TRBV10-3	TRBJ1-2	.	CAISEQVEDYGYTF	TGTGCCATCAGTGAGCAGGTTGAGGACTATGGCTACACCTTC
few	TRBV20-1	TRBJ1-1	.	CSARVGTATEAFF	TGCAGTGCTAGAGTCGGGACGGCCACTGAAGCTTTCTTT
.	TRBV15	TRBJ1-2	.	CATSTRNYGYTF	TGTGCCACCAGCACCCGCAACTATGGCTACACCTTC
many	TRBV7-2	TRBJ2-5	.	CASSLDGLPQETQYF	TGTGCCAGCAGCTTAGATGGACTACCACAAGAGACCCAGTACTTC
many	TRBV12-3/TRBV12-4	TRBJ1-2	.	CASSLLRIAGYTF	TGTGCCAGCAGTTTATTGCGGATCGCTGGCTACACCTTC
.	TRBV15	TRBJ2-3	.	CATAWERTDTQYF	TGTGCCACCGCATGGGAGCGCACAGATACGCAGTATTTT
many	TRBV7-9	TRBJ1-4	.	CASSPDPRHEKLFF	TGTGCCAGCAGCCCCGACCCACGGCATGAAAAACTGTTTTTT
many	TRBV6-4	TRBJ1-1	TRBD1	CASSETGSTEAFF	TGTGCCAGCAGTGAGACAGGGAGCACTGAAGCTTTCTTT